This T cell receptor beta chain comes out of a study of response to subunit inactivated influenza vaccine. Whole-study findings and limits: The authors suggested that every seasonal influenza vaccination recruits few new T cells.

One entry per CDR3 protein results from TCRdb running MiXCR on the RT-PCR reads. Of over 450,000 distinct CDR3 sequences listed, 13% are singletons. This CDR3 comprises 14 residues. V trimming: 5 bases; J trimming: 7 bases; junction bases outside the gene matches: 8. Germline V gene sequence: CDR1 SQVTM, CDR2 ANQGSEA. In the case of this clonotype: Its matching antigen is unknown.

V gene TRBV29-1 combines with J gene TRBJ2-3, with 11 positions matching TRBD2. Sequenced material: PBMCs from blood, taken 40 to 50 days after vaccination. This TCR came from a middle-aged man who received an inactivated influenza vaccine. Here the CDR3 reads CSVQASGRKYTQYF. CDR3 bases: TGCAGCGTTCAGGCTAGCGGGAGGAAATATACGCAGTATTTT.